The subject of this entry is one T cell receptor beta chain. Antigen unknown. This specimen comes from a study of lymphopenia after photon versus proton radiotherapy. Repertoires were generated with immunoSEQ multiplex PCR, while TCRdb's copy carries only in-frame clones and drops some. The sample shows 25,000 to 30,000 clones, approximately 90% of them seen only once. Whole-study findings and limits: Post-nadir TCR diversity decline inversely tracked overall survival among those who died. Proton therapy kept repertoires fairly stable, unlike photons, which gained effector/memory cells. Survival link was tested only in deceased patients; proton benefit remains a possibility.

With 7 bases removed from V and 0 bases from J, the gap between germline ends came to 13 bases. Germline V gene data show CDR1 as SQVTM and CDR2 as ANQGSEA. The CDR3 runs 13 residues. Here the sequenced sample was peripheral blood, taken from a patient treated with proton-based radiotherapy. The clonotype originates from a woman in her sixties with cholangiocarcinoma. Some clones in this sample may be carry-over from other donors' samples. V gene TRBV29-1 combines with J gene TRBJ2-7; D may match TRBD1 or TRBD2 (5 bases each). CDR3 in amino acids: CSARDLSSYEQYF. The CDR3 nucleotides read TGCAGCGCCCGGGACCTCAGCTCCTACGAGCAGTACTTC.